These 3 T cell receptor beta chains share one sample of origin, sequenced in a study of tumour-infiltrating T cells in Burkitt lymphoma. Using immunoSEQ multiplex PCR, the repertoire was profiled, and TCRdb retains in-frame clones only, with some absent. The sample includes approximately 14,000 clones, 85% seen only once; the top ten take roughly 1.4%. Sample: tumor tissue. The receptors derive from a human donor with diffuse large B-cell lymphoma.

This chain uses TRBV6-4 with TRBJ1-1, with D uncertain. This CDR3 has 14 residues. With 3 bases removed from V and 4 bases from J, the gap between germline ends came to 12 bases. Germline V gene data show CDR1 as MRHNA and CDR2 as SNTAGT. The CDR3 sequence: CASSELGVGTEAFF. CDR3 DNA sequence: TGTGCCAGCAGTGAACTTGGGGTGGGCACTGAAGCTTTCTTT.

V and J are TRBV2 and TRBJ2-1; 9 bases are shared with TRBD2. V lost 5 bases and J lost 6; bases outside the gene matches: 5. There are 14 residues in the CDR3. From germline, CDR1 is SNHLY and CDR2 FYNNEI. CDR3 in amino acids: CASSRLAGLNEQFF. The CDR3 region has the DNA TGTGCCAGCAGTAGGCTAGCGGGGCTCAATGAGCAGTTCTTC.

DNA of the CDR3: TGTGCCAGCAGCTTGTTCAAGAGCTACGAGCAGTACTTC. Translated, it gives CASSLFKSYEQYF. The chain links TRBV7-8 to TRBJ2-7; D is unclear. CDR1 is SGHVS, CDR2 FQNEAQ, per germline. The CDR3 has 13 amino acids. V lost 3 bases and J lost 3, with 9 bases in between.